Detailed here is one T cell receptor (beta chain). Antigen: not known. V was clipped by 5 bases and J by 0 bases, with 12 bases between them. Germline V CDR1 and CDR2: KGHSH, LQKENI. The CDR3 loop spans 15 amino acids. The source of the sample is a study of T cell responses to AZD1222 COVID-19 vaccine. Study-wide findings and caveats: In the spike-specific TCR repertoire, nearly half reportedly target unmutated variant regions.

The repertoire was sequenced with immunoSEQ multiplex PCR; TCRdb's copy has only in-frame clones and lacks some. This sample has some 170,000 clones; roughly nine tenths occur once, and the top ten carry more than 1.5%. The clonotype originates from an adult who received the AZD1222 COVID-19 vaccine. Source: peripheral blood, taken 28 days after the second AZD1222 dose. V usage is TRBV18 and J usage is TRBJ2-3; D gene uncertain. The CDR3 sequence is CASSTEYSSTDTQYF. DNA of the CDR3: TGTGCCAGCTCAACCGAATACTCTAGCACAGATACGCAGTATTTT.